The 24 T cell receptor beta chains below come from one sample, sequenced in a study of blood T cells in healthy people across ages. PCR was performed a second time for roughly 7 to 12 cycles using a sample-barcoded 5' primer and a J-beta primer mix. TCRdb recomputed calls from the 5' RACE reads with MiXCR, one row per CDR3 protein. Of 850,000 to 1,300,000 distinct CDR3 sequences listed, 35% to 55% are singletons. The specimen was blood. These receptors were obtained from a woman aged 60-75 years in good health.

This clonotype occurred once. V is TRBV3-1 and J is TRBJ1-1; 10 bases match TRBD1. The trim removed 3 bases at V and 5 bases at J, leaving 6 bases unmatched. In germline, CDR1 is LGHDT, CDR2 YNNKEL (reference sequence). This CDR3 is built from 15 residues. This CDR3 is CASSHPGQGRTEAFF. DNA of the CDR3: TGTGCCAGCAGCCACCCGGGACAGGGGAGAACTGAAGCTTTCTTT.

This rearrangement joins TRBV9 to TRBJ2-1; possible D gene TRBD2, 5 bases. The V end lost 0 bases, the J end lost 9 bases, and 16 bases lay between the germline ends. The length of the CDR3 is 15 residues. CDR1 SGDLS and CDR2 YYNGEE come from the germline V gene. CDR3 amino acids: CASSVGSGLASEQFF. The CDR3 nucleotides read TGTGCCAGCAGCGTAGGGTCTGGGCTAGCAAGTGAGCAGTTCTTC.

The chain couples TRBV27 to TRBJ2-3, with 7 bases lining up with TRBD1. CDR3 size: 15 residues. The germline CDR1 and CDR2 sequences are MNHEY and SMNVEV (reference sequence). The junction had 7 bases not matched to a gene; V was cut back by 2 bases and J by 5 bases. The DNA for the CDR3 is TGTGCCAGCAGTTTAATTACAGGGGCTCAAGATACGCAGTATTTT. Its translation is CASSLITGAQDTQYF.

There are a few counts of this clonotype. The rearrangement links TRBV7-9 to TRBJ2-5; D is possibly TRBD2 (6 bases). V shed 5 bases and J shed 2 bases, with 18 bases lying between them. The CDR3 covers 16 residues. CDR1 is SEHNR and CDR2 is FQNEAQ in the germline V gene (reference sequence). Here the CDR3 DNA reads TGTGCCAGCAGCAAAATAGTTGGGACTGCGCAAGAGACCCAGTACTTC. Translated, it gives CASSKIVGTAQETQYF.

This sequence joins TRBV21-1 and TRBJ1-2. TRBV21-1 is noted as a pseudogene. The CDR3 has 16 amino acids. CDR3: CASSNLRRPGNYGYTF. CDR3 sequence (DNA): TGTGCCAGCAGCAATTTGCGTAGGCCTGGAAACTATGGCTACACCTTC.

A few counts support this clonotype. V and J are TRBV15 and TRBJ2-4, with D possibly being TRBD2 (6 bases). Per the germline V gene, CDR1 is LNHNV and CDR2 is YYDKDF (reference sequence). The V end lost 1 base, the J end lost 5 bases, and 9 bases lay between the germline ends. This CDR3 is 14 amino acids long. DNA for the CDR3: TGTGCCACCAGCAGAGGAGGAGGGGAAAACATTCAGTACTTC. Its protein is CATSRGGGENIQYF. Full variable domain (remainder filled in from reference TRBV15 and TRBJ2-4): DAMVIQNPRYQVTQFGKPVTLSCSQTLNHNVMYWYQQKSSQAPKLLFHYYDKDFNNEADTPDNFQSRRPNTSFCFLDIRSPGLGDTAMYLCATSRGGGENIQYFGAGTRLSVL.

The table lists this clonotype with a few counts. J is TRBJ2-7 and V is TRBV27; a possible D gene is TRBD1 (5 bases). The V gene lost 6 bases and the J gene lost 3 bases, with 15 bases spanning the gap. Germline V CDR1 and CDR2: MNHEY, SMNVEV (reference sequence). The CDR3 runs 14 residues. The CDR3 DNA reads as TGTGCCAGCAGGACAGAATATGGGATCTACGAGCAGTACTTC. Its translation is CASRTEYGIYEQYF.

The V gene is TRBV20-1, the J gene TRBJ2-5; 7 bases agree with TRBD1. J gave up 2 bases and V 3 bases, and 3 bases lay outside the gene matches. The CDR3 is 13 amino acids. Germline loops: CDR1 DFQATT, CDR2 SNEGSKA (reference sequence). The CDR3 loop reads CSASGGQQETQYF. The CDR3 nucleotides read TGCAGTGCTAGTGGGGGACAGCAAGAGACCCAGTACTTC.

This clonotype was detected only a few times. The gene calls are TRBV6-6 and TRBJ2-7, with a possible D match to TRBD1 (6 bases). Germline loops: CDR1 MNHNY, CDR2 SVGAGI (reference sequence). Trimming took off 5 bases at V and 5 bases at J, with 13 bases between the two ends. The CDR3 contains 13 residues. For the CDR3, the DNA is TGTGCCAGCAGTCCCGGGACACTGGACGAGCAGTACTTC. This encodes CASSPGTLDEQYF.

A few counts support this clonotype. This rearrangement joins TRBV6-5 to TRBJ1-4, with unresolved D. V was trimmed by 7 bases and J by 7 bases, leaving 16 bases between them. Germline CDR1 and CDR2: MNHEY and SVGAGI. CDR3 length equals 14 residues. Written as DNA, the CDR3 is TGTGCCAGCAACGCGCGGGCGGCAGGTGAAAAACTGTTTTTT. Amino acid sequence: CASNARAAGEKLFF.

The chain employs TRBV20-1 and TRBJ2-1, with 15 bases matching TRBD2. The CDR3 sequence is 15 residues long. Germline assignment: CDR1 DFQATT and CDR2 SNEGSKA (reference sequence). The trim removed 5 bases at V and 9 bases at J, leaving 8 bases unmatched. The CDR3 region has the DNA TGCAGTGCTCGGACTAGCGGGAGGGTCTGGGGTGAGCAGTTCTTC. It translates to CSARTSGRVWGEQFF.

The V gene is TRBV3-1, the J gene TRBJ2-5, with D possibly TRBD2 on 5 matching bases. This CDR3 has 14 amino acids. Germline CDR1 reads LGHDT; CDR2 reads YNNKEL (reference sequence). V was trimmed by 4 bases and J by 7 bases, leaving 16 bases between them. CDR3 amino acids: CASSPVRTRGTQYF. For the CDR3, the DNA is TGTGCCAGCAGCCCCGTACGGACTCGGGGGACCCAGTACTTC.

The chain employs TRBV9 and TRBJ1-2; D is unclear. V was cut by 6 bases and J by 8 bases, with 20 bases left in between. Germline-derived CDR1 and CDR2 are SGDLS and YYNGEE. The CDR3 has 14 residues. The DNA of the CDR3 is TGTGCCAGCACCGGTACGCTAGAGGGCCACGGCTACACCTTC. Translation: CASTGTLEGHGYTF.

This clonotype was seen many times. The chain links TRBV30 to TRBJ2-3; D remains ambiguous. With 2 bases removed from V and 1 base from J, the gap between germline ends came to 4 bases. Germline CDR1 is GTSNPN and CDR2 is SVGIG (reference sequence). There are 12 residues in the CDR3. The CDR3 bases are TGTGCCTGGAGTACAGGCACAGATACGCAGTATTTT. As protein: CAWSTGTDTQYF.

CDR3 region: CASSVGGQLHQETQYF. CDR3 nucleotides: TGTGCCAGCAGCGTAGGGGGACAGCTCCACCAAGAGACCCAGTACTTC. The chain links TRBV9 to TRBJ2-5, with TRBD1 matching over 7 bases. The J segment lost 0 bases and the V segment lost 0 bases, leaving 5 bases of the junction unmatched. This CDR3 is built from 16 residues. In germline, CDR1 is SGDLS, CDR2 YYNGEE.

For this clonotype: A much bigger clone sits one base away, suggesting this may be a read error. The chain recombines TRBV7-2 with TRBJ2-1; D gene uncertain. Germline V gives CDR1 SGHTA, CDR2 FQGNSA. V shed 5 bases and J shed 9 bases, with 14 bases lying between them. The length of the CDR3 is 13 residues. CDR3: CASSRSPCAEQFF. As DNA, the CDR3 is TGTGCCAGCAGCCGCAGTCCGTGTGCTGAGCAGTTCTTC. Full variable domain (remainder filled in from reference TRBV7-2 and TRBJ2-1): GAGVSQSPSNKVTEKGKDVELRCDPISGHTALYWYRQSLGQGLEFLIYFQGNSAPDKSGLPSDRFSAERTGGSVSTLTIQRTQQEDSAVYLCASSRSPCAEQFFGPGTRLTVL.

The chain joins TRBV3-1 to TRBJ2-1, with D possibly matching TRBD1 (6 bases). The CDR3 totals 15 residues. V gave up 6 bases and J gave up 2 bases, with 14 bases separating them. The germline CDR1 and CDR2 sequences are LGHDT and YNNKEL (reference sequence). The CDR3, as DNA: TGTGCCAGCAGTACAACAGGGTCTCCCTACAATGAGCAGTTCTTC. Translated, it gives CASSTTGSPYNEQFF.

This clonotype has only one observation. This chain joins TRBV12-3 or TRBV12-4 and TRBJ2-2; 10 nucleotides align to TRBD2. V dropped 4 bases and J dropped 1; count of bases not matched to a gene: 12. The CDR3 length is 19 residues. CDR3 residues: CASSSRLAGRRGNTGELFF. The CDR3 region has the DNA TGTGCCAGCAGTTCCCGACTAGCGGGTCGTCGGGGGAACACCGGGGAGCTGTTTTTT.

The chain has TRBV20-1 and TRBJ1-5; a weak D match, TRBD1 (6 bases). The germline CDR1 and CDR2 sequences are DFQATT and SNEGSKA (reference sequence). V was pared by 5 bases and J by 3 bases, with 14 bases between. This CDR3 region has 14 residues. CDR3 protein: CSAWTEAYNQPQHF. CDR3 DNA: TGCAGTGCTTGGACAGAAGCTTACAATCAGCCCCAGCATTTT.

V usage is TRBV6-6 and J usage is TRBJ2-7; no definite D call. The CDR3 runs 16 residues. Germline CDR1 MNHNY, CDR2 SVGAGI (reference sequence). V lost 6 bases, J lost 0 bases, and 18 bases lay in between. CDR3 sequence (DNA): TGTGCCAGCAGCCGATACCGGGCAGAAAGCTCCTACGAGCAGTACTTC. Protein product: CASSRYRAESSYEQYF.

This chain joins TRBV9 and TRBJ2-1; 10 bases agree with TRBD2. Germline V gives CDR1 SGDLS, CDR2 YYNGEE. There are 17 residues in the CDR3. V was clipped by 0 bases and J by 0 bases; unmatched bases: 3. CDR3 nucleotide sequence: TGTGCCAGCAGCGTAGAAGCTAGCGGGAGCTCCTACAATGAGCAGTTCTTC. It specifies CASSVEASGSSYNEQFF.

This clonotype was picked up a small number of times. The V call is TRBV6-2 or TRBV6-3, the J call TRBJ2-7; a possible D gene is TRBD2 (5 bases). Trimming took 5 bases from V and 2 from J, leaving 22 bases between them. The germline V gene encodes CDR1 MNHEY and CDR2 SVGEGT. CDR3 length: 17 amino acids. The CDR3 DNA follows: TGTGCCAGCAGTCCTTCGGTGACGGGGTGGTCAACCTACGAGCAGTACTTC. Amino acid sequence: CASSPSVTGWSTYEQYF.

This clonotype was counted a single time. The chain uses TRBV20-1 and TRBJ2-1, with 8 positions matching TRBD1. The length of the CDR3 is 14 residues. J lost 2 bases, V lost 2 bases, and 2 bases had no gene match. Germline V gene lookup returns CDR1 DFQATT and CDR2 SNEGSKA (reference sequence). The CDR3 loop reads CSARRTGTYNEQFF. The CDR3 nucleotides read TGCAGTGCTAGACGGACAGGGACCTACAATGAGCAGTTCTTC.

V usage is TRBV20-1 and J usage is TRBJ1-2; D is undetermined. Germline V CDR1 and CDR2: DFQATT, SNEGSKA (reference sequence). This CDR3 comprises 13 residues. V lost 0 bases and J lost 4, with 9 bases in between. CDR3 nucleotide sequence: TGCAGTGCTAGAGACCCGGGAGTCTATGGCTACACCTTC. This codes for CSARDPGVYGYTF.